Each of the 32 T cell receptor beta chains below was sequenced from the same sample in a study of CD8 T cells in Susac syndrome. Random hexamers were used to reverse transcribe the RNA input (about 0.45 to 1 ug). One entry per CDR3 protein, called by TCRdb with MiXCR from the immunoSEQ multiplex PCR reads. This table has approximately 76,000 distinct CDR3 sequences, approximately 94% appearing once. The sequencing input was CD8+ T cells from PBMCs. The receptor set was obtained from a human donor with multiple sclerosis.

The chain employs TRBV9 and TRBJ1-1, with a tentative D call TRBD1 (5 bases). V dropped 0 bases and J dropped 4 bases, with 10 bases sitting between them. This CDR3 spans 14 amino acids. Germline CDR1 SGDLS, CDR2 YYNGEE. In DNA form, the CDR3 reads TGTGCCAGCAGCGTAGAAGGGGTGGGCACTGAAGCTTTCTTT. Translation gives CASSVEGVGTEAFF.

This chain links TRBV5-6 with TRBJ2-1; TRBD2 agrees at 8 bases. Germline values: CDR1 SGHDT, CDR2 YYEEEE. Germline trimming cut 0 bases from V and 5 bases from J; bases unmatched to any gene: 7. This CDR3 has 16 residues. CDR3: CASSLAGGLADNEQFF. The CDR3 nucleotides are TGTGCCAGCAGCTTGGCCGGTGGACTAGCCGACAATGAGCAGTTCTTC.

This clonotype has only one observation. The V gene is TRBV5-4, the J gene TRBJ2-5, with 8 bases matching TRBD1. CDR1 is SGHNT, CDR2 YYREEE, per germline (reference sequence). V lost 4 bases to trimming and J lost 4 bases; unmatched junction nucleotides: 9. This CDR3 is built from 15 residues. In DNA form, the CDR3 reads TGTGCCAGCAGCCTAGTAGGACAGGGAGGAGAGACCCAGTACTTC. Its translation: CASSLVGQGGETQYF.

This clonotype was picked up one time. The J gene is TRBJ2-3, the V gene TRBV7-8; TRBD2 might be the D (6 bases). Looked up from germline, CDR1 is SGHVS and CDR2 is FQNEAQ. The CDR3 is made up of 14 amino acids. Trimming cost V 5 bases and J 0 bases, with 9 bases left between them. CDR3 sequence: CASSPRGSTDTQYF. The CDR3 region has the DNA TGTGCCAGCAGCCCCCGGGGGAGCACAGATACGCAGTATTTT.

The CDR3 region is CASSGAGEGNQPQHF. The DNA of the CDR3 is TGTGCCAGCAGCGGGGCAGGGGAGGGCAATCAGCCCCAGCATTTT. The chain has TRBV7-9 and TRBJ1-5; a possible D gene is TRBD1 (6 bases). The CDR3 covers 15 residues. V was clipped by 5 bases and J by 2 bases, with 13 bases between them. Germline CDR1 and CDR2: SEHNR and FQNEAQ (reference sequence).

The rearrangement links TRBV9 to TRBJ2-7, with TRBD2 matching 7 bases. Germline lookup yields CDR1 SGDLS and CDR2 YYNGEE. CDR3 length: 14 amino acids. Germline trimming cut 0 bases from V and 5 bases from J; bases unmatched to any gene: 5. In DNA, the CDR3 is TGTGCCAGCAGCGTAGCTAGCGGACCCCACGAGCAGTACTTC. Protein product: CASSVASGPHEQYF.

CDR3 loop: CASSLGSWDLTF. The CDR3 region has the DNA TGTGCCAGCAGCTTAGGGTCCTGGGACCTGACTTTC. The V and J genes are TRBV7-9 and TRBJ2-6; no clear D gene. Germline assignment: CDR1 SEHNR and CDR2 FQNEAQ (reference sequence). This CDR3 contains 12 residues. V lost 1 base and J 15 bases, leaving 10 bases between the germline ends. The full variable domain, in which reference TRBV7-9 and TRBJ2-6 provide the parts outside the CDR3, is DTGVSQNPRHKITKRGQNVTFRCDPISEHNRLYWYRQTLGQGPEFLTYFQNEAQLEKSRLLSDRFSAERPKGSFSTLEIQRTEQGDSAMYLCASSLGSWDLTFGAGSRLTVL.

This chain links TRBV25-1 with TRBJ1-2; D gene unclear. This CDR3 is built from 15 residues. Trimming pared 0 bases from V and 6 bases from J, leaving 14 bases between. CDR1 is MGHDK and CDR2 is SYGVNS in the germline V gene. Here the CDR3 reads CASSEYGISPDGYTF. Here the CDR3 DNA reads TGTGCCAGCAGTGAATATGGCATCTCCCCCGATGGCTACACCTTC.

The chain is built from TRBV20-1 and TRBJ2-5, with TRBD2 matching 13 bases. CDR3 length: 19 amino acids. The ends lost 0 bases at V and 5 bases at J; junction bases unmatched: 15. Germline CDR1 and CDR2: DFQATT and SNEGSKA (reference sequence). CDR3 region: CSARDRDPSGTSGAETQYF. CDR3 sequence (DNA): TGCAGTGCTAGAGATCGGGATCCTTCCGGGACTAGCGGGGCCGAGACCCAGTACTTC.

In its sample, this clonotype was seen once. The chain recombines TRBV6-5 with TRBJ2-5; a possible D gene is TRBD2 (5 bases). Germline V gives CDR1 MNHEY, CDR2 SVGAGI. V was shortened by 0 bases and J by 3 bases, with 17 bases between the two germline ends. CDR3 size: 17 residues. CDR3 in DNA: TGTGCCAGCAGTTACTCCGGGGAAATCTACTACAAAGAGACCCAGTACTTC. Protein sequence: CASSYSGEIYYKETQYF.

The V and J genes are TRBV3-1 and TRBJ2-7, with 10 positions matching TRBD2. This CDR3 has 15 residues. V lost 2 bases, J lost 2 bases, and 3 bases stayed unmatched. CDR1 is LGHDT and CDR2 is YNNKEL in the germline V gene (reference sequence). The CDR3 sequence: CASSQSGGAPYEQYF. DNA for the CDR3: TGTGCCAGCAGCCAAAGCGGGGGGGCACCCTACGAGCAGTACTTC.

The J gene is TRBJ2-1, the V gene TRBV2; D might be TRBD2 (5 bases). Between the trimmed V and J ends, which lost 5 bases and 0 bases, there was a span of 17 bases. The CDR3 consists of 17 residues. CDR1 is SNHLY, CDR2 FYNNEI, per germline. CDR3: CASSLQLGVNSYNEQFF. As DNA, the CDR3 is TGTGCCAGCAGTCTACAGCTGGGAGTCAACTCCTACAATGAGCAGTTCTTC.

CDR3 nucleotide sequence: TGCGCCAGCAGCCCCACGGGACAGGGGGCGCTTCTGGCCGGGGAGCTGTTTTTT. As protein: CASSPTGQGALLAGELFF. This chain uses TRBV5-1 with TRBJ2-2; 12 nucleotides align to TRBD1. This CDR3 comprises 18 residues. The germline gives CDR1 SGHRS, CDR2 YFSETQ. Trimming at V came to 4 bases and at J to 6 bases, leaving 13 bases not matched to a gene.

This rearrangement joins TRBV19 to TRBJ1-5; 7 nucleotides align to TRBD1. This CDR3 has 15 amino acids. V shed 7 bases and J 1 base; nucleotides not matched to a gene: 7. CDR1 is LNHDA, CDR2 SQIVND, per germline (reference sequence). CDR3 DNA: TGTGCCAGTATTCCCTCGGGACAGAGCAATCAGCCCCAGCATTTT. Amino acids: CASIPSGQSNQPQHF.

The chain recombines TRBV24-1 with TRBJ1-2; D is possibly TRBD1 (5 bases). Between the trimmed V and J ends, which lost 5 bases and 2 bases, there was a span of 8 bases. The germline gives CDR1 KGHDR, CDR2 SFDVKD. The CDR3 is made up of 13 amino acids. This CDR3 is CATSAGLNYGYTF. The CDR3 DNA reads TGTGCCACCAGTGCAGGGTTAAACTATGGCTACACCTTC.

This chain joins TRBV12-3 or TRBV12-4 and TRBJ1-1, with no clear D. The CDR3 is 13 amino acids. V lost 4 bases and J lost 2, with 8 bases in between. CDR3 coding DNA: TGTGCCAGCAGTTCACGAGGTAACACTGAAGCTTTCTTT. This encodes CASSSRGNTEAFF.

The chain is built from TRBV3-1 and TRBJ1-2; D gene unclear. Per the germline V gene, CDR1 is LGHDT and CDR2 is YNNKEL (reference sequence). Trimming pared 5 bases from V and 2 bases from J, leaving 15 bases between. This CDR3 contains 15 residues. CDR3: CASSFNSFLNYGYTF. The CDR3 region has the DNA TGTGCCAGCAGCTTTAACAGTTTCTTGAACTATGGCTACACCTTC. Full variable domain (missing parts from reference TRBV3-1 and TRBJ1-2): DTAVSQTPKYLVTQMGNDKSIKCEQNLGHDTMYWYKQDSKKFLKIMFSYNNKELIINETVPNRFSPKSPDKAHLNLHINSLELGDSAVYFCASSFNSFLNYGYTFGSGTRLTVV.

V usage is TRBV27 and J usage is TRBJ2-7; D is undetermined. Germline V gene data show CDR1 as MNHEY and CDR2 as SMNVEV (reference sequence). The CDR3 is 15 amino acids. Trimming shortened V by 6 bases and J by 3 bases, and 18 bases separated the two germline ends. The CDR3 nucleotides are TGTGCCAGCAGCCAGATCCCACCGGATCGCTACGAGCAGTACTTC. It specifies CASSQIPPDRYEQYF.

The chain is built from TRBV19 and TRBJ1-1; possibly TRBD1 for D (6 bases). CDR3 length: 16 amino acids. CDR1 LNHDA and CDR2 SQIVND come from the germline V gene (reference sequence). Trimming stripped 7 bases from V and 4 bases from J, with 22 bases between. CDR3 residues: CASTPYEQGSRTEAFF. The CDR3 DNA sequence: TGTGCCAGTACCCCCTATGAACAGGGTTCGCGCACTGAAGCTTTCTTT.

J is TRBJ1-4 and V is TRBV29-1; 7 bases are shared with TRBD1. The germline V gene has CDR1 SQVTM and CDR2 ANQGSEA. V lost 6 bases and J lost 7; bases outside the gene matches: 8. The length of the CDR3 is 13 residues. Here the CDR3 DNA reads TGCAGCGTAACAGGGGAAAAATTTGAAAAACTGTTTTTT. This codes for CSVTGEKFEKLFF.

The CDR3 protein is CASSPVDQPQHF. The CDR3 DNA follows: TGTGCCAGCTCTCCGGTTGATCAGCCCCAGCATTTT. The chain carries TRBV18 and TRBJ1-5; D ambiguous. Deletions cut 6 bases from V and 5 bases from J, with 8 bases between. The CDR3 is made up of 12 amino acids. From germline, CDR1 is KGHSH and CDR2 LQKENI.

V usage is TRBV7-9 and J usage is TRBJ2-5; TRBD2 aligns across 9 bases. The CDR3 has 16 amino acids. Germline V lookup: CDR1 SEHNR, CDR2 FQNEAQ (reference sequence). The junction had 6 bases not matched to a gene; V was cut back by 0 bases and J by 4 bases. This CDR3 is CASSLAASGIRETQYF. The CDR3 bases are TGTGCCAGCAGCTTAGCGGCTAGCGGGATACGAGAGACCCAGTACTTC.

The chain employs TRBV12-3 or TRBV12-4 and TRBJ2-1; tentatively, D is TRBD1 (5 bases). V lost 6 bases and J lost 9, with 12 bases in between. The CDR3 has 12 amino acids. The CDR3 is CASRPGNGEQFF. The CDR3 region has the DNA TGTGCCAGCAGACCAGGGAATGGTGAGCAGTTCTTC.

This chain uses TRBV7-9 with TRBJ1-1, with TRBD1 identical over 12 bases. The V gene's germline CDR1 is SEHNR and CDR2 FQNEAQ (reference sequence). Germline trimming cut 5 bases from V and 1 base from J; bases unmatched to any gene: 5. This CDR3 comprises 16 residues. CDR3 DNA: TGTGCCAGCAGCGCGGGGACAGGGGGCTGGAACACTGAAGCTTTCTTT. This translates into CASSAGTGGWNTEAFF.

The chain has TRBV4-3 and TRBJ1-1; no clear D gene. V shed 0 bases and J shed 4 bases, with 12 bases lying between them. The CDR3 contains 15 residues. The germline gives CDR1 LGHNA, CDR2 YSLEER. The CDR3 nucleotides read TGCGCCAGCAGCCAAGATATTGAGATCAGCACTGAAGCTTTCTTT. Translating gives CASSQDIEISTEAFF.

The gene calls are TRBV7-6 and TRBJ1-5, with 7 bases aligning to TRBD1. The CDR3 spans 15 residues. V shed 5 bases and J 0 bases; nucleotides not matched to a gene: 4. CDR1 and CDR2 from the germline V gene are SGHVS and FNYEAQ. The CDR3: CASSLRTGSNQPQHF. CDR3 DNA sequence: TGTGCCAGCAGCCTAAGGACAGGTAGCAATCAGCCCCAGCATTTT.

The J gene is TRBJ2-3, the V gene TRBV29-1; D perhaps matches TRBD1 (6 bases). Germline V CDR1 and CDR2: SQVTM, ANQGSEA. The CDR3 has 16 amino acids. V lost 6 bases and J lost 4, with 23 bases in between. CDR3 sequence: CSVEGVGALRSDTQYF. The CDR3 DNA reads TGCAGCGTAGAGGGGGTAGGGGCGCTGAGGTCAGATACGCAGTATTTT.

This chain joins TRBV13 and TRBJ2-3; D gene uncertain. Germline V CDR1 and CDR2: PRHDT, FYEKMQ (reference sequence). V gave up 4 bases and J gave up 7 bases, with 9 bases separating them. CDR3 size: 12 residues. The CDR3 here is CASSSDDYTQYF. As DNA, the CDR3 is TGTGCCAGCAGCTCCGATGATTATACGCAGTATTTT.

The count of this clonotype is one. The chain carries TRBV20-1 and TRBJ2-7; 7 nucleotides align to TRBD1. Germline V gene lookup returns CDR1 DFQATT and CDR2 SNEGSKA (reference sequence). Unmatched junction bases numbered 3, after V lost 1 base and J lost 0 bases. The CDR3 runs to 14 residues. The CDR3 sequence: CSARGQGDSYEQYF. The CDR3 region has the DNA TGCAGTGCTAGAGGACAGGGTGACTCCTACGAGCAGTACTTC.

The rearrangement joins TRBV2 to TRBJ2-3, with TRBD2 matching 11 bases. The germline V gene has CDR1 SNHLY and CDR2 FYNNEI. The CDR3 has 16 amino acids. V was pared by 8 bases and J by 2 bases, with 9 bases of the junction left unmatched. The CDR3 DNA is TGTGCCAGCCTCTCCTTAGCGGGGGGGAACACAGATACGCAGTATTTT. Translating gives CASLSLAGGNTDTQYF. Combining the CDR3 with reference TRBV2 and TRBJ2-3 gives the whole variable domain EPEVTQTPSHQVTQMGQEVILRCVPISNHLYFYWYRQILGQKVEFLVSFYNNEISEKSEIFDDQFSVERPDGSNFTLKIRSTKLEDSAMYFCASLSLAGGNTDTQYFGPGTRLTVL.

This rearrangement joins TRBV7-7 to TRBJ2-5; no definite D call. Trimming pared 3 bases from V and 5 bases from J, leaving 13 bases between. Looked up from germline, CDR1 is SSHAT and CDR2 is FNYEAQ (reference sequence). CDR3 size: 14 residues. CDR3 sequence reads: CASSFNQEFETQYF. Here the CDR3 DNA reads TGTGCCAGCAGCTTCAATCAAGAGTTCGAGACCCAGTACTTC.

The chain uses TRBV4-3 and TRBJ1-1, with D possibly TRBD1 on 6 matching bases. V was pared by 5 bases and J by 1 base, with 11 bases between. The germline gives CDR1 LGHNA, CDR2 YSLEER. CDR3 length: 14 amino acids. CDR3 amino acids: CASSEGGGNTEAFF. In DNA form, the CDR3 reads TGCGCCAGCAGCGAAGGGGGAGGGAACACTGAAGCTTTCTTT.